The clone carrying this T cell receptor beta chain was seen only once. The sample originates from a study of blood T cell repertoires in COVID-19. Assignment of participants to cohorts was predicated upon participant-reported clinical history. Libraries were prepared by immunoSEQ multiplex PCR; TCRdb keeps only in-frame clonotypes and omits some of them. The sample shows about 310,000 clones, 75% to 90% of them seen only once. This clonotype originated in a woman aged 40 to 49 who had recovered from COVID-19. Material: PBMCs or T cells enriched from blood (not recorded which).

The CDR3 here is CASSLYGDGGNTIYF. CDR3 DNA: TGTGCCAGCAGCTTATACGGGGATGGAGGAAACACCATATATTTT. The V call is TRBV11-3, the J call TRBJ1-3; no definite D call. V lost 2 bases and J 4 bases, leaving 12 bases between the germline ends. CDR3 length equals 15 residues. Germline CDR1 reads SGHNT; CDR2 reads YENEEA.